One and the same sample provided the 4 T cell receptor beta chains below, sequenced in a study of siplizumab effects on memory and regulatory T cells. Profiled with immunoSEQ multiplex PCR; TCRdb holds only in-frame clones, not every one. The profile covers tens of thousands of clones, with about 90% appearing a single time and 25% to 35% taken by the ten largest. Material for sequencing was CD8+ T cells sorted from blood. These receptors all come from a human donor in good health.

J is TRBJ1-1 and V is TRBV27, with 10 bases that match TRBD1. CDR3 length equals 15 residues. The germline V gene has CDR1 MNHEY and CDR2 SMNVEV (reference sequence). Trimming took 6 bases from V and 3 from J; bases not matched to a gene: 7. Here the CDR3 DNA reads TGTGCCAGCAGCCTGACAGGGGGCGCTTACACTGAAGCTTTCTTT. As protein: CASSLTGGAYTEAFF.

In its sample, this clone was seen once. This chain joins TRBV19 and TRBJ2-3; 8 nucleotides align to TRBD2. V lost 5 bases and J lost 2; bases outside the gene matches: 9. CDR3 length equals 16 residues. Germline-derived CDR1 and CDR2 are LNHDA and SQIVND (reference sequence). The CDR3 DNA reads TGTGCCAGTAGTCCCATGGCGCGGGGGGACACAGATACGCAGTATTTT. Residues: CASSPMARGDTDTQYF.

This clone was seen only once. The genes are TRBV5-1 and TRBJ2-1; the D gene is possibly TRBD2 (6 bases). Trimming pared 0 bases from V and 0 bases from J, leaving 10 bases between. In germline, CDR1 is SGHRS, CDR2 YFSETQ. The CDR3 is 16 amino acids. The DNA of the CDR3 is TGCGCCAGCAGCTTGGGCGTGGGGGGCTCCTACAATGAGCAGTTCTTC. This gives the protein CASSLGVGGSYNEQFF.

Comments on this clone: This specimen includes other DNA sequences encoding the same CDR3. The chain links TRBV7-3 to TRBJ2-1; 7 bases are shared with TRBD2. V lost 0 bases to trimming and J lost 1 base; unmatched junction nucleotides: 0. The CDR3 has 15 amino acids. Germline lookup yields CDR1 SGHTA and CDR2 FQGTGA. The CDR3 spells CASSLTGGSYNEQFF. DNA for the CDR3: TGTGCCAGCAGCTTAACGGGAGGGTCCTACAATGAGCAGTTCTTC.